This TCR beta chain was sequenced during a study of beta chain features in type 1 diabetes. Whole-study results and caveats: There was a moderate but significant shortening of TCRB CDR3s in all four CD4+ subsets of Type 1 diabetes patients.

With 1 base removed from V and 0 bases from J, the gap between germline ends came to 6 bases. This CDR3 has 14 amino acids. Germline V gives CDR1 MGHRA, CDR2 YSYEKL. Sequenced material consisted of expressed TCRB transcripts (all of the isolated RNA was reverse transcribed). Profiled with immunoSEQ multiplex PCR; TCRdb holds only in-frame clones, not every one. This sample has approximately 170,000 clones, with around 8% found just once. This clone has more than one count but fewer than ten. The antigen remains unidentified. This TCR was sampled from a woman in her thirties or forties with type 1 diabetes. The rearrangement links TRBV4-1 to TRBJ1-1; unclear D gene. The sequenced sample was central memory CD4+ T cells from blood. The CDR3 sequence: CASSQATLNTEAFF. The CDR3 coding sequence is TGCGCCAGCAGCCAAGCTACTTTGAACACTGAAGCTTTCTTT.